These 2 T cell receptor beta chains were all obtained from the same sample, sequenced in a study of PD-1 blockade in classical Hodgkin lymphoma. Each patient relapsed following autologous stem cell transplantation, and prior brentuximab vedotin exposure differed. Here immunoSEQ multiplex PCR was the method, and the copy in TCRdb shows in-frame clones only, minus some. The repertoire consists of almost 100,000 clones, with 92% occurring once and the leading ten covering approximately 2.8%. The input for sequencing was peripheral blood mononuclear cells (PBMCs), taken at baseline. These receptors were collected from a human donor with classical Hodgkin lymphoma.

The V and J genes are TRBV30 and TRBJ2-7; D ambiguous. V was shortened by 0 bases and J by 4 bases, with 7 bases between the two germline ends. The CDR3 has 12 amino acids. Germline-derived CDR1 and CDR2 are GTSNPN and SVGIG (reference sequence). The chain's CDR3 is CAWSVRHYEQYF. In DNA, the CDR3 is TGTGCCTGGAGTGTACGCCATTACGAGCAGTACTTC.

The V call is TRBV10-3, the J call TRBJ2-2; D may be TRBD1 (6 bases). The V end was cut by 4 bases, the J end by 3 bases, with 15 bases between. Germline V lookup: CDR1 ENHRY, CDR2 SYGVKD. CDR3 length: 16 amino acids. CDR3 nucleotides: TGTGCCATCAGTGGAGAACAGGGAAGGGACACCGGGGAGCTGTTTTTT. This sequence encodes CAISGEQGRDTGELFF.